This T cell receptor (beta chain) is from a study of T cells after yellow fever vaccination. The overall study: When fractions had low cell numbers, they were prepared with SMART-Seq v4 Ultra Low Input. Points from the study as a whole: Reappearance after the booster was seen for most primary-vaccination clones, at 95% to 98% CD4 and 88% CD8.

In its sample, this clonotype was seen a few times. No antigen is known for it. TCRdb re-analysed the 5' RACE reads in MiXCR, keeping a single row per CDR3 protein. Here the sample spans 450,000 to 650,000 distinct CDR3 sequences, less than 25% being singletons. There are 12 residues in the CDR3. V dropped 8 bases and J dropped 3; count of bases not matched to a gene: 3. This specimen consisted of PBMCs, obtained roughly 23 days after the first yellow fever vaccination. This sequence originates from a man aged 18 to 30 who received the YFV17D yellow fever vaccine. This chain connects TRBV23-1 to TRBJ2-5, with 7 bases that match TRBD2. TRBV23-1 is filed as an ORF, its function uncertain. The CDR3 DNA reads TGCGCCAGCCTAGCGGCAAAAGAGACCCAGTACTTC. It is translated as CASLAAKETQYF.